This is a list of T cell receptor beta chains from one sample in a study of blood T cell repertoires in COVID-19. Here immunoSEQ multiplex PCR was the method, and the copy in TCRdb shows in-frame clones only, minus some. The sample has around 200,000 clones; over 80% are singletons. The sequencing input was PBMCs or T cells enriched from blood (not recorded which). These receptors all stem from a man aged 25-45 years who had recovered from COVID-19. The CDR3 runs from the conserved cysteine through the conserved F or W. The order of the fields is D gene, clone size, J gene, V gene, CDR3 protein, CDR3 DNA. D genes are given only for firm matches. A clone size is listed for some rows: how often the clone was seen (once, few, many), or a class if it is expanded.

>TRBD1|NA|TRBJ1-5|TRBV7-2
CASSLGTGEDQPQHF
TGTGCCAGCAGCCTCGGGACAGGGGAGGATCAGCCCCAGCATTTT
>NA|NA|TRBJ1-1|TRBV7-9
CASSLTRGGGLNTEAFF
TGTGCCAGCAGCTTAACGCGGGGTGGGGGACTGAACACTGAAGCTTTCTTT
>NA|once|TRBJ2-2|TRBV6-5
CASSRQAAGELFF
TGTGCCAGCAGTCGACAGGCGGCCGGGGAGCTGTTTTTT
>NA|NA|TRBJ1-1|TRBV3-1/TRBV3-2
CASSPHWGGQAEAFF
TGTGCCAGCAGCCCCCACTGGGGGGGGCAGGCTGAAGCTTTCTTT
>TRBD1|NA|TRBJ1-6|TRBV5-1
CASSSEPGQNSPLHF
TGCGCCAGCAGCAGTGAACCGGGACAGAATTCACCCCTCCACTTT
>NA|NA|TRBJ2-7|TRBV19
CASSIDSTGTYEQYF
TGTGCCAGTAGTATCGACTCTACAGGGACCTACGAGCAGTACTTC
>NA|NA|TRBJ1-5|TRBV4-1
CASSQKGVQPQHF
TGCGCCAGCAGCCAAAAAGGGGTTCAGCCCCAGCATTTT
>NA|NA|TRBJ2-2|TRBV5-1
CASSLARGNTGELFF
TGCGCCAGCAGCTTGGCTAGGGGTAACACCGGGGAGCTGTTTTTT
>TRBD2|once|TRBJ2-7|TRBV19
CASSIAGGEYEQYF
TGTGCCAGTAGTATTGCGGGAGGGGAGTACGAGCAGTACTTC
>TRBD1|NA|TRBJ1-1|TRBV11-2
CASSLGQGVVTEAFF
TGTGCCAGCAGTTTGGGACAGGGGGTTGTCACTGAAGCTTTCTTT
>TRBD2|once|TRBJ2-5|TRBV5-1
CASSLSGGKETQYF
TGCGCCAGCAGCTTGAGCGGGGGCAAAGAGACCCAGTACTTC
>NA|NA|TRBJ2-3|TRBV7-9
CASRGFWAGSTDTQYF
TGTGCCAGCAGAGGCTTCTGGGCCGGAAGCACAGATACGCAGTATTTT
>NA|NA|TRBJ1-2|TRBV2
CASSDSGIDGYTF
TGTGCCAGCAGTGATTCAGGAATTGATGGCTACACCTTC
>TRBD2|NA|TRBJ2-1|TRBV5-4
CASSTPGGTSGVSSYNEQFF
TGTGCCAGCAGCACCCCGGGCGGGACTAGCGGGGTAAGCTCCTACAATGAGCAGTTCTTC
>NA|NA|TRBJ2-2|TRBV29-1
CSVGRARTGELFF
TGCAGCGTTGGCAGGGCGCGCACCGGGGAGCTGTTTTTT
>TRBD2|NA|TRBJ2-3|TRBV5-4
CASSWEGSSTDTQYF
TGTGCCAGCAGCTGGGAGGGTTCTAGCACAGATACGCAGTATTTT
>TRBD1|NA|TRBJ2-5|TRBV6-5
CASSYSSRGRETQYF
TGTGCCAGCAGTTACTCGAGCAGGGGGCGGGAGACCCAGTACTTC
>NA|once|TRBJ1-4|TRBV5-1
CASSLGASLGNEKLFF
TGCGCCAGCAGCTTAGGGGCCTCGTTGGGAAATGAAAAACTGTTTTTT
>NA|NA|TRBJ1-3|TRBV5-1
CASSLAGYGNTIYF
TGCGCCAGCAGCTTGGCGGGGTATGGAAACACCATATATTTT
>TRBD2|NA|TRBJ2-1|TRBV11-3
CASSLEVGSGGGEQFF
TGTGCCAGCAGCTTAGAGGTTGGTAGCGGGGGAGGTGAGCAGTTCTTC
>NA|NA|TRBJ1-1|TRBV11-2
CASSMSTNTEAFF
TGTGCCAGCAGCATGAGCACCAACACTGAAGCTTTCTTT
>NA|NA|TRBJ1-5|TRBV19
CASSLPGTTLKPQHF
TGTGCCAGTAGTCTACCGGGAACCACCTTGAAGCCCCAGCATTTT
>NA|NA|TRBJ2-5|TRBV18
CASSGRRAQETQYF
TGTGCCAGCTCCGGTCGTCGAGCCCAAGAGACCCAGTACTTC
>NA|NA|TRBJ1-5|TRBV3-1/TRBV3-2
CASSRTGNQPQHF
TGTGCCAGCAGCCGTACAGGGAATCAGCCCCAGCATTTT
>TRBD1|once|TRBJ1-5|TRBV28
CASSLGRGYSNQPQHF
TGTGCCAGCAGTTTAGGCAGGGGGTATAGCAATCAGCCCCAGCATTTT
>NA|NA|TRBJ2-2|TRBV4-3
CASSLLGGTGELFF
TGCGCCAGCAGCCTACTCGGGGGTACCGGGGAGCTGTTTTTT
>TRBD1|NA|TRBJ2-5|TRBV14
CASSLDRGKETQYF
TGTGCCAGCAGCTTGGACAGGGGGAAAGAGACCCAGTACTTC
>TRBD1|NA|TRBJ2-7|TRBV11-3
CASSKTGVSYEQYF
TGTGCCAGCAGCAAGACAGGGGTATCCTACGAGCAGTACTTC
>TRBD2|NA|TRBJ2-7|TRBV7-2
CASSRSTSGRIYEQYF
TGTGCCAGCAGCCGTTCCACTAGCGGGAGGATCTACGAGCAGTACTTC
>NA|NA|TRBJ2-7|TRBV7-9
CASSPQYEQYF
TGTGCCAGCAGCCCCCAGTACGAGCAGTACTTC
>TRBD1|NA|TRBJ1-5|TRBV6-2/TRBV6-3
CASSRTGTQYSNQPQHF
TGTGCCAGCAGTAGGACAGGAACTCAATATAGCAATCAGCCCCAGCATTTT
>NA|NA|TRBJ1-6|TRBV2
CASRSGSSYNSPLHF
TGTGCCAGCAGGTCGGGGAGTTCCTATAATTCACCCCTCCACTTT
>TRBD1|NA|TRBJ1-1|TRBV19
CASRKRGQENTEAFF
TGTGCCAGTAGAAAACGGGGACAGGAAAACACTGAAGCTTTCTTT
>TRBD1|NA|TRBJ1-5|TRBV2
CASSDGTGRDQPQHF
TGTGCCAGCAGTGATGGGACAGGGAGGGATCAGCCCCAGCATTTT
>TRBD1|NA|TRBJ1-6|TRBV27
CASSPGQVNNSPLHF
TGTGCCAGCAGTCCCGGACAGGTGAATAATTCACCCCTCCACTTT
>NA|NA|TRBJ2-5|TRBV13
CASSLSREISEYF
TGTGCCAGCAGCTTATCCAGGGAAATATCGGAATACTTC
>TRBD1|NA|TRBJ1-4|TRBV3-1/TRBV3-2
CASSHRPRTGGVVKLFF
TGTGCCAGCAGCCACCGACCCCGGACAGGGGGCGTGGTAAAACTGTTTTTT
>TRBD1|once|TRBJ2-3|TRBV28
CASSWTGGTDTQYF
TGTGCCAGCAGTTGGACAGGGGGTACAGATACGCAGTATTTT
>TRBD2|NA|TRBJ2-1|TRBV7-9
CASSPKLAGGYNEQFF
TGTGCCAGCAGCCCAAAACTAGCGGGAGGATACAATGAGCAGTTCTTC
>TRBD1|once|TRBJ1-2|TRBV29-1
CSVGQDYGYTF
TGCAGCGTCGGACAGGACTATGGCTACACCTTC
>TRBD1|NA|TRBJ2-1|TRBV15
CATSREGTAHNEQFF
TGTGCCACCAGCAGAGAGGGGACAGCCCACAATGAGCAGTTCTTC
>NA|NA|TRBJ1-6|TRBV6-5
CATGQKNSPLHF
TGTGCCACCGGACAGAAAAATTCACCCCTCCACTTT